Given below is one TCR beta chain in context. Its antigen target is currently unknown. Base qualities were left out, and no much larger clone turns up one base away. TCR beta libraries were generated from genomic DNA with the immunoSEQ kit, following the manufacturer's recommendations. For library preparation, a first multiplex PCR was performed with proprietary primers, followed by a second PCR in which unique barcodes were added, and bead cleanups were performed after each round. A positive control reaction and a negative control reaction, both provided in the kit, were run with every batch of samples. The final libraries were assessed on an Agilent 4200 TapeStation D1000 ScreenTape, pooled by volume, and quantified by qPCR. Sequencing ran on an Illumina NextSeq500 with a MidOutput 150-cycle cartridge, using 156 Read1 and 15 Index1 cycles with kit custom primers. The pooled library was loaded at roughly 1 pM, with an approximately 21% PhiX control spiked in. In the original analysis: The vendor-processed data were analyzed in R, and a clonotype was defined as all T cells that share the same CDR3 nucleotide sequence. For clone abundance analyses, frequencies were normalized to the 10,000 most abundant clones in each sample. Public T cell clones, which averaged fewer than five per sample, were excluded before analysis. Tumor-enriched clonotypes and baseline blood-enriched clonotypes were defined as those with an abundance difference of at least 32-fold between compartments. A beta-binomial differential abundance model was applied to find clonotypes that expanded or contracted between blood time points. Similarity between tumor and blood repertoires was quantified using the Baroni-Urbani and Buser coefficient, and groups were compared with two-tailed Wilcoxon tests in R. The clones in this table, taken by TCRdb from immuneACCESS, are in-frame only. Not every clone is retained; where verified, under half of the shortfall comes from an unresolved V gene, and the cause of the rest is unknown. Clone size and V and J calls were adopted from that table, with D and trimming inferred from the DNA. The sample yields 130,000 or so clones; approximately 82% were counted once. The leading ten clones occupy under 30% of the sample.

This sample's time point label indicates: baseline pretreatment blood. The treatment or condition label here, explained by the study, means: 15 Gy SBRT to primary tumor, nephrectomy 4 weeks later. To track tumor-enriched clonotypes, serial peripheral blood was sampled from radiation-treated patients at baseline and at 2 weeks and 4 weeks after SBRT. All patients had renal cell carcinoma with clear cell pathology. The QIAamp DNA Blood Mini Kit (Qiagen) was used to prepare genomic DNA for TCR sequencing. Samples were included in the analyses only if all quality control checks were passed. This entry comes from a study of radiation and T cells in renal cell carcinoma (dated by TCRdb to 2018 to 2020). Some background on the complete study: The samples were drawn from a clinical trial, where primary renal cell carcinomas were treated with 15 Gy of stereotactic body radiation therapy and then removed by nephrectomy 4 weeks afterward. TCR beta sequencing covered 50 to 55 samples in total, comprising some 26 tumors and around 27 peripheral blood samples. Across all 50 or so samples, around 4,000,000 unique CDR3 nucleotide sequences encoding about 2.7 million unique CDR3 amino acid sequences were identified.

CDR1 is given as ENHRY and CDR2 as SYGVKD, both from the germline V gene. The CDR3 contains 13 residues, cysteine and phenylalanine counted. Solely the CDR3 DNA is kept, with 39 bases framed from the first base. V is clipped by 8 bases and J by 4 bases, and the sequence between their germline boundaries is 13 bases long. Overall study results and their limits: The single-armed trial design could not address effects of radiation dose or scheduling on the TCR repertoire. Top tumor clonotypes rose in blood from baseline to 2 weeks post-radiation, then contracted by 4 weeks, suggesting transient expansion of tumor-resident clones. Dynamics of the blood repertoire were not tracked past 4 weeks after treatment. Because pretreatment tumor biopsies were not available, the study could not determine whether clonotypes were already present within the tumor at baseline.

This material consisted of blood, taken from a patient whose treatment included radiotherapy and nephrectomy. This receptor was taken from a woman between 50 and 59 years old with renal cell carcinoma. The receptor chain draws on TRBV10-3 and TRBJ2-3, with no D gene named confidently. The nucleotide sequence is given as TGTGCCATCCGATTAGAGCGTTCAGATACGCAGTATTTT. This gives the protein CAIRLERSDTQYF.